This entry lists 14 T cell receptor beta chains sequenced from one sample in a study of vaccination and CD4 T cells after COVID-19. With the Oncomine TCR Beta short-read assay, DNA from cultured CD4+ T cells was sequenced. One entry per CDR3 protein, called by TCRdb with MiXCR from the PCR reads. The sample yields some 16,000 distinct CDR3 sequences, around 45% seen once. The treatment was: roughly 11-day PBMC culture with coronavirus spike peptide pools or control peptides (ViraFEST assay). Their recognized antigens are unknown. This specimen was CD4+ T cells from blood, cultured in vitro, taken after SARS-CoV-2 vaccination. The receptor set was obtained from a human donor who had recovered from COVID-19.

V is TRBV28 and J is TRBJ1-1; D ambiguous. Germline V gene sequence: CDR1 MDHEN, CDR2 SYDVKM. The CDR3 is 12 amino acids. Trimming took 4 bases from V and 2 from J, leaving 5 bases between them. CDR3 sequence (DNA): TGTGCCAGCAGTTCTGTCAACACTGAAGCTTTCTTT. Translating gives CASSSVNTEAFF.

V and J are TRBV19 and TRBJ2-3; TRBD2 matches at 12 bases. The junction had 23 bases not matched to a gene; V was cut back by 6 bases and J by 4 bases. The germline gives CDR1 LNHDA, CDR2 SQIVND (reference sequence). CDR3 length: 21 residues. The CDR3 coding sequence is TGTGCCAGTAGGGCCCGACTCTCCGGGACTAGCGGGTATGTTTCGCCAGATACGCAGTATTTT. This translates into CASRARLSGTSGYVSPDTQYF.

This clonotype was observed a single time. This chain joins TRBV20-1 and TRBJ2-5, with 9 bases identical to TRBD2. Germline loops: CDR1 DFQATT, CDR2 SNEGSKA (reference sequence). This CDR3 has 15 amino acids. Trimming cost V 4 bases and J 5 bases; bases outside gene matches: 11. The CDR3 sequence: CSANIAGELSETQYF. As DNA, the CDR3 is TGCAGTGCTAACATAGCGGGAGAGCTTTCGGAGACCCAGTACTTC.

The J gene is TRBJ2-7, the V gene TRBV11-3, with 9 nucleotides matching TRBD1. Germline lookup yields CDR1 SGHNT and CDR2 YENEEA. J was trimmed by 3 bases and V by 1 base; bases with no gene match: 4. The CDR3 is 15 residues long. The CDR3 here is CASSLGTGDDYEQYF. In DNA form, the CDR3 reads TGTGCCAGCAGCTTAGGGACAGGGGACGACTACGAGCAGTACTTC.

The chain has TRBV10-3 and TRBJ1-5; D not resolved. This CDR3 has 13 residues. The V gene lost 4 bases and the J gene lost 7 bases, with 11 bases spanning the gap. Germline CDR1 is ENHRY and CDR2 is SYGVKD. In DNA, the CDR3 is TGTGCCATCAGTGTGGAAAAACGGCAGCCCCAGCATTTT. This encodes CAISVEKRQPQHF.

The genes are TRBV7-9 and TRBJ1-5; unclear D gene. Germline V lookup: CDR1 SEHNR, CDR2 FQNEAQ (reference sequence). V was shortened by 5 bases and J by 4 bases, with 21 bases between the two germline ends. The CDR3 runs 17 residues. CDR3 amino acids: CASSASARGSGNQPQHF. The DNA for the CDR3 is TGTGCCAGCAGCGCATCCGCGCGGGGTAGTGGTAATCAGCCCCAGCATTTT.

CDR3 residues: CASSFWDRDDGYTF. The CDR3 region has the DNA TGTGCCAGCAGCTTTTGGGACAGGGACGATGGCTACACCTTC. The rearrangement joins TRBV7-9 to TRBJ1-2, with 9 positions matching TRBD1. The junction had 5 bases not matched to a gene; V was cut back by 3 bases and J by 6 bases. The V gene's germline CDR1 is SEHNR and CDR2 FQNEAQ (reference sequence). There are 14 residues in the CDR3.

The chain uses TRBV2 and TRBJ1-6; D perhaps matches TRBD1 (5 bases). Per germline, CDR1 SNHLY and CDR2 FYNNEI. This CDR3 comprises 15 residues. The germline V and J ends were trimmed by 7 bases and 8 bases, with 18 bases remaining between them. The CDR3 protein is CASTMQGRTDSPLHF. The CDR3 nucleotides read TGTGCCAGCACTATGCAGGGACGTACGGATTCACCCCTCCACTTT.

The chain carries TRBV19 and TRBJ1-5; a weak D match, TRBD1 (5 bases). V shed 5 bases and J shed 3 bases, with 14 bases lying between them. From germline, CDR1 is LNHDA and CDR2 SQIVND (reference sequence). The CDR3 spans 15 residues. The CDR3 protein is CASSLAGQINQPQHF. The CDR3 DNA follows: TGTGCCAGTAGTCTAGCCGGACAAATCAATCAGCCCCAGCATTTT.

This clonotype was counted only a few times. V gene TRBV7-9 combines with J gene TRBJ2-5; 9 bases line up with TRBD1. The CDR3 is 20 residues long. J was trimmed by 3 bases and V by 5 bases; bases with no gene match: 22. Germline V gives CDR1 SEHNR, CDR2 FQNEAQ (reference sequence). CDR3: CASSTVQGASGVGLKETQYF. The DNA for the CDR3 is TGTGCCAGCAGCACCGTACAGGGGGCCTCCGGCGTGGGTCTAAAAGAGACCCAGTACTTC.

This clonotype was detected only a few times. The chain is built from TRBV15 and TRBJ2-7; 7 bases map to TRBD2. CDR3 length: 17 amino acids. Looked up from germline, CDR1 is LNHNV and CDR2 is YYDKDF (reference sequence). V trimming: 0 bases; J trimming: 0 bases; junction bases outside the gene matches: 8. This CDR3 is CATSRDYAGVGSYEQYF. CDR3 bases: TGTGCCACCAGCAGAGATTACGCGGGAGTGGGCTCCTACGAGCAGTACTTC.

This chain connects TRBV7-2 to TRBJ2-5, with D hard to call. The CDR3 length is 13 residues. Trimming removed 7 bases from V and 2 bases from J, with 11 bases in between. Germline CDR1 SGHTA, CDR2 FQGNSA. CDR3 coding DNA: TGTGCCAGCACCAAACAAAGACAAGAGACCCAGTACTTC. This translates into CASTKQRQETQYF. Looking up the rest from reference TRBV7-2 and TRBJ2-5 gives the full variable domain: GAGVSQSPSNKVTEKGKDVELRCDPISGHTALYWYRQSLGQGLEFLIYFQGNSAPDKSGLPSDRFSAERTGGSVSTLTIQRTQQEDSAVYLCASTKQRQETQYFGPGTRLLVL.

The V and J genes are TRBV5-1 and TRBJ1-2, with TRBD1 matching over 7 bases. Losses at the gene ends were 0 bases for V and 8 bases for J; bases not matched to a gene: 4. CDR3 length: 13 amino acids. From germline, CDR1 is SGHRS and CDR2 YFSETQ. The CDR3 DNA follows: TGCGCCAGCAGCTTGGTAACAGGGGACGGCTACACCTTC. Protein product: CASSLVTGDGYTF.

V gene TRBV7-9 combines with J gene TRBJ2-1; a possible D gene is TRBD2 (7 bases). V lost 10 bases and J 7 bases, leaving 20 bases between the germline ends. The V gene's germline CDR1 is SEHNR and CDR2 FQNEAQ (reference sequence). The CDR3 sequence is 14 residues long. DNA of the CDR3: TGTGCCACGGGTCAGATAAGCGGGACAAATGAGCAGTTCTTC. This sequence encodes CATGQISGTNEQFF.